The clone carrying this TCR beta chain was found many times. What it recognizes is unknown. This specimen belongs to a study of neurological immune-mediated disorders. Across the whole study: Secondary progressive disease was present in 3, and relapsing-remitting disease in around 31, of the approximately 35 multiple sclerosis patients. Whole-study results and caveats: Clinical features showed no association with the multiple sclerosis repertoire cluster, and MRI features showed none either. The greatest degree of TCR clonal expansion was observed in HTLV-1-associated myelopathy, with the lowest in multiple sclerosis, below that of healthy controls.

CDR3 size: 17 residues. CDR1 SEHNR and CDR2 FQNEAQ come from the germline V gene (reference sequence). Trimming pared 1 base from V and 3 bases from J, leaving 16 bases between. The cDNA came from 5'RACE with 10-nucleotide random UMIs. TCRdb reprocessed the 5' RACE reads via MiXCR and lists one record per CDR3 protein. The sample yields more than 50,000 distinct CDR3 sequences, around 5% seen once. The receptor was derived from a woman in her 30s with multiple sclerosis. The chain employs TRBV7-9 and TRBJ1-5; weak D call: TRBD1 (6 bases). The material sequenced was PBMCs. CDR3: CASSLGLGGSNNQPQHF. In DNA, the CDR3 is TGTGCCAGCAGCTTAGGCCTAGGGGGAAGCAACAATCAGCCCCAGCATTTT.